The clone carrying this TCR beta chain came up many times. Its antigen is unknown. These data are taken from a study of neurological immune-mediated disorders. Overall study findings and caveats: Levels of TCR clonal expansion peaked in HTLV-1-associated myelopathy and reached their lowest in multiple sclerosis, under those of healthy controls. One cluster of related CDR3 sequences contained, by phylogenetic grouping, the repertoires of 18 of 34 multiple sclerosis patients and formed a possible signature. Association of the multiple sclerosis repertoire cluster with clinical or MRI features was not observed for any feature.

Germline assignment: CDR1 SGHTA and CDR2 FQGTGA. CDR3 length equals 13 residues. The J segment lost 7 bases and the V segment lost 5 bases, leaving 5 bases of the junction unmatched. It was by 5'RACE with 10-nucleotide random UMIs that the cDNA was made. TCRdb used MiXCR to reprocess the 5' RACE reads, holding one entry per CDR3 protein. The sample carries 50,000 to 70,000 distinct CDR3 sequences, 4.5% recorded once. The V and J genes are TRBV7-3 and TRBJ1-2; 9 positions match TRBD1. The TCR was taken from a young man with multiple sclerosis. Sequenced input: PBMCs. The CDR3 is CASSRTGETGYTF. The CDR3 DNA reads TGTGCCAGCAGCCGGACAGGGGAAACTGGCTACACCTTC.